Below are 12 T cell receptor beta chains sequenced from a single sample in a study of blood T cells in healthy people across ages. Primed by a sample-barcoded 5' primer and a J-beta primer mix, a second PCR proceeded for roughly 6 to 12 cycles. MiXCR, applied by TCRdb to the 5' RACE reads, yields one record per CDR3 protein. The sample has about 1.4 million distinct CDR3 sequences; roughly 64% are singletons. Sequencing was done on a sample of blood. The receptors here all came from a man younger than 30 in good health.

To note about this clonotype: A much larger clone differs from this one at a single base, so this may be a read error. The gene calls are TRBV6-4 and TRBJ2-3, with TRBD2 matching 7 bases. V gave up 4 bases and J gave up 2 bases; unmatched junction bases: 6. Germline-derived CDR1 and CDR2 are MRHNA and SNTAGT. CDR3 length: 15 residues. The CDR3 nucleotides are TGTGCCAGCAGTGCATCTAGCGGAACCACAGATACGCAGTATTTT. The encoded protein is CASSASSGTTDTQYF.

This clonotype was detected a few times. This sequence joins TRBV15 and TRBJ1-1; D remains ambiguous. Trimming removed 1 base at V and 5 bases at J, with 8 bases between. Germline V gene data show CDR1 as LNHNV and CDR2 as YYDKDF (reference sequence). This CDR3 is built from 13 residues. The DNA for the CDR3 is TGTGCCACCAGCAGAGCAGGTTTGACTGAAGCTTTCTTT. Translation gives CATSRAGLTEAFF. The full variable domain, with the rest looked up from reference TRBV15 and TRBJ1-1, is DAMVIQNPRYQVTQFGKPVTLSCSQTLNHNVMYWYQQKSSQAPKLLFHYYDKDFNNEADTPDNFQSRRPNTSFCFLDIRSPGLGDTAMYLCATSRAGLTEAFFGQGTRLTVV.

This chain uses TRBV20-1 with TRBJ1-1, with 10 positions matching TRBD1. Looked up from germline, CDR1 is DFQATT and CDR2 is SNEGSKA (reference sequence). Losses at the gene ends were 3 bases for V and 5 bases for J; bases not matched to a gene: 3. The CDR3 length is 13 residues. The CDR3 loop is CSARRTGGTEAFF. The CDR3 nucleotides read TGCAGTGCTAGGAGGACAGGGGGTACTGAAGCTTTCTTT.

The genes are TRBV4-1 and TRBJ1-4; TRBD1 might be the D (6 bases). V lost 1 base and J lost 8, with 11 bases in between. Germline CDR1 and CDR2: MGHRA and YSYEKL. There are 14 residues in the CDR3. CDR3 bases: TGCGCCAGCAGCCAAGTTCCAGGGGTGGAAAAACTGTTTTTT. Translation: CASSQVPGVEKLFF.

The gene calls are TRBV7-2 and TRBJ1-2; the match to TRBD1 covers 7 bases. There are 15 residues in the CDR3. V trimming: 4 bases; J trimming: 8 bases; junction bases outside the gene matches: 13. Germline V gene lookup returns CDR1 SGHTA and CDR2 FQGNSA. Here the CDR3 reads CASSSRQGPGKGYTF. The CDR3 nucleotides are TGTGCCAGCAGCTCCCGACAGGGACCCGGCAAGGGCTACACCTTC.

The chain carries TRBV7-9 and TRBJ1-2; a weak D match, TRBD1 (6 bases). The germline V gene encodes CDR1 SEHNR and CDR2 FQNEAQ (reference sequence). Trimming removed 0 bases from V and 2 bases from J, with 22 bases in between. The CDR3 spans 19 residues. The CDR3 DNA follows: TGTGCCAGCAGCTTAGCGAGCTGGGCAGGGGCGCGGTTGAACTATGGCTACACCTTC. Residues: CASSLASWAGARLNYGYTF. The complete variable domain, with remaining parts taken from reference TRBV7-9 and TRBJ1-2, reads DTGVSQNPRHKITKRGQNVTFRCDPISEHNRLYWYRQTLGQGPEFLTYFQNEAQLEKSRLLSDRFSAERPKGSFSTLEIQRTEQGDSAMYLCASSLASWAGARLNYGYTFGSGTRLTVV.

V is TRBV7-9 and J is TRBJ1-1; D is possibly TRBD1 (6 bases). Germline V CDR1 and CDR2: SEHNR, FQNEAQ (reference sequence). Trimming shortened V by 1 base and J by 11 bases, and 11 bases separated the two germline ends. The CDR3 consists of 12 residues. The CDR3 loop reads CASSLGQAYAFF. CDR3 DNA sequence: TGTGCCAGCAGCTTAGGACAGGCCTATGCTTTCTTT. The full variable domain, its missing parts supplied by reference TRBV7-9 and TRBJ1-1, is DTGVSQNPRHKITKRGQNVTFRCDPISEHNRLYWYRQTLGQGPEFLTYFQNEAQLEKSRLLSDRFSAERPKGSFSTLEIQRTEQGDSAMYLCASSLGQAYAFFGQGTRLTVV.

This chain uses TRBV5-1 with TRBJ2-4; TRBD1 matches 7 bases. The J call could be wrong; TRBJ2-7 is a better fit for the DNA end. Germline V gene lookup returns CDR1 SGHRS and CDR2 YFSETQ. This CDR3 has 15 residues. The CDR3 spells CASREDRSLSYEQYF. CDR3 DNA sequence: TGCGCCAGCAGGGAGGACAGGTCCTTATCCTACGAGCAGTACTTC.

The chain joins TRBV27 to TRBJ1-2; the match to TRBD1 covers 8 bases. The V gene's germline CDR1 is MNHEY and CDR2 SMNVEV (reference sequence). The CDR3 length is 14 residues. Trimming cost V 5 bases and J 10 bases; bases outside gene matches: 12. The CDR3: CASSLLTGVLPYTF. The CDR3 nucleotides are TGTGCCAGCAGTCTCCTGACAGGGGTCCTACCCTACACCTTC.

V gene TRBV7-2 combines with J gene TRBJ1-2; possibly TRBD1 for D (6 bases). CDR3 length equals 16 residues. Germline loops: CDR1 SGHTA, CDR2 FQGNSA. Trimming removed 3 bases at V and 2 bases at J, with 16 bases between. The CDR3 nucleotides are TGTGCCAGCAGCTTGGGGCCGGGACACCTAAACTATGGCTACACCTTC. Translated, it gives CASSLGPGHLNYGYTF.

V usage is TRBV28 and J usage is TRBJ2-7; 8 bases match TRBD1. The CDR3 totals 15 residues. Germline CDR1 is MDHEN and CDR2 is SYDVKM. With 4 bases clipped from V and 2 bases from J, the junction kept 7 bases outside the gene matches. This chain's CDR3 is CASSYPGQAAYEQYF. CDR3 sequence (DNA): TGTGCCAGCAGTTACCCGGGACAGGCGGCCTACGAGCAGTACTTC.

The genes are TRBV12-3 or TRBV12-4 and TRBJ1-2, with unresolved D. V lost 3 bases to trimming and J lost 2 bases, with 7 bases between them. The CDR3 is made up of 13 amino acids. The chain's CDR3 is CASSFRRNYGYTF. CDR3 DNA sequence: TGTGCCAGCAGTTTTAGGCGGAACTATGGCTACACCTTC.